Listed here is a single T cell receptor beta chain. Its antigen is as yet unknown. Some clones are missing from TCRdb's copy, which holds only in-frame ones; the method was immunoSEQ multiplex PCR. The data show over 9,000 clones, over 60% seen once. V lost 4 bases, J lost 8 bases, and 14 bases lay in between. Per the germline V gene, CDR1 is LNHNV and CDR2 is YYDKDF (reference sequence). The CDR3 is 14 residues long. Treatment indicated: treatment-naive control, cytoreductive nephrectomy. The record originates from a study of radiation and T cells in renal cell carcinoma. Study conclusions and caveats: Irradiated tumors held more dominant CDR3 motifs than control tumors.

The receptor was isolated from a man in his fifties or sixties with renal cell carcinoma. V gene TRBV15 combines with J gene TRBJ1-4; D remains ambiguous. The sequenced sample was tumor tissue, obtained from a patient whose treatment was nephrectomy without radiotherapy. Here the CDR3 DNA reads TGTGCCACCAGCACTACTGCGAAGGGCGAAAAACTGTTTTTT. This encodes CATSTTAKGEKLFF.